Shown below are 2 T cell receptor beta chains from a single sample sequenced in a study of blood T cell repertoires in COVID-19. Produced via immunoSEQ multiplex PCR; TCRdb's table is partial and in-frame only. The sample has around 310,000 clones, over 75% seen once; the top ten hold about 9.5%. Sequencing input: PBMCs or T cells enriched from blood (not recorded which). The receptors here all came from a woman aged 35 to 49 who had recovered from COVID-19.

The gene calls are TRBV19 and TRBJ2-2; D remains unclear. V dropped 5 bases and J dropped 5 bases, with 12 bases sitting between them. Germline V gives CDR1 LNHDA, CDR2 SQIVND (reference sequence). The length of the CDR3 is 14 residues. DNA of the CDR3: TGTGCCAGTAGTTTTATCCCGGAGACCGGGGAGCTGTTTTTT. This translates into CASSFIPETGELFF.

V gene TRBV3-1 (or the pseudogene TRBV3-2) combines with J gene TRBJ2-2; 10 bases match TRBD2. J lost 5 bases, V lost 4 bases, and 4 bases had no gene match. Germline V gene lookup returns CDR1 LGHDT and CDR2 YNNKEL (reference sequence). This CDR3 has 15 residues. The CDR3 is CASSRGLAATGELFF. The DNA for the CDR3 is TGTGCCAGCAGCCGCGGACTAGCGGCTACCGGGGAGCTGTTTTTT.